The present TCR beta chain was sequenced within a study of cytomegalovirus exposure and HLA in healthy donors. Overall study findings and caveats: Most CMV-associated TCR beta chains appeared HLA-restricted in a later analysis. Follow-up analysis seemed to connect common viral pathogens with several of the most significant clusters identified.

V lost 5 bases, J lost 8 bases, and 6 bases stayed unmatched. From germline, CDR1 is KGHSH and CDR2 LQKENI. The CDR3 totals 13 residues. With regard to this clone: Its target is not known.

The PCR had 60 Vbeta and 13 Jbeta primers. Sequencing used immunoSEQ multiplex PCR; TCRdb keeps in-frame clones, though not all of them. The table records about 130,000 clones, less than 85% of them present only once. The origin of this receptor is a man in his late teens or twenties in good health and CMV-seropositive. The chain carries TRBV18 and TRBJ1-1; TRBD1 agrees at 9 bases. Sequenced input: PBMCs. The CDR3 reads CASSVGTGYEAFF. The DNA for the CDR3 is TGTGCCAGCTCAGTAGGGACAGGGTACGAAGCTTTCTTT. The full variable domain, completed using reference TRBV18 and TRBJ1-1, is NAGVMQNPRHLVRRRGQEARLRCSPMKGHSHVYWYRQLPEEGLKFMVYLQKENIIDESGMPKERFSAEFPKEGPSILRIQQVVRGDSAAYFCASSVGTGYEAFFGQGTRLTVV.